The 13 T cell receptor beta chains presented below share a single source sample, sequenced in a study of T cell responses to AZD1222 COVID-19 vaccine. Clones were sequenced by immunoSEQ multiplex PCR, and TCRdb holds only the in-frame ones, with some missing. The data show roughly 110,000 clones, with 92% seen just once and 8% to 9.5% held by the top ten. The source material was peripheral blood, sampled 28 days after the second AZD1222 dose. The receptors were sampled from an adult who received the AZD1222 COVID-19 vaccine.

The rearrangement joins TRBV4-1 to TRBJ1-2; D call uncertain. The CDR3 totals 15 residues. V lost 3 bases and J lost 5, with 16 bases in between. The V gene's germline CDR1 is MGHRA and CDR2 YSYEKL. The CDR3 reads CASSHWTGRGYGYTF. As DNA, the CDR3 is TGCGCCAGCAGCCATTGGACGGGGAGAGGATATGGCTACACCTTC.

The chain is built from TRBV4-2 and TRBJ1-4; D not resolved. V lost 0 bases, J lost 7 bases, and 15 bases lay in between. CDR3 size: 16 residues. CDR1 and CDR2 from the germline V gene are LGHNA and YNFKEQ. The CDR3 is CASSQDFGRFGEKLFF. In DNA, the CDR3 is TGTGCCAGCAGCCAAGATTTCGGCAGGTTTGGTGAAAAACTGTTTTTT.

The chain couples TRBV10-2 to TRBJ1-3; D call uncertain. The CDR3 totals 18 residues. Germline-derived CDR1 and CDR2 are WSHSY and SAAADI. The V and J ends lost 0 bases and 5 bases respectively, with 20 bases between them. CDR3 bases: TGCGCCAGCAGTGAGTCCGCAAGTGGCGGGAGCAGCAGAAACACCATATATTTT. Translation: CASSESASGGSSRNTIYF.

The genes are TRBV4-1 and TRBJ1-5; the match to TRBD1 covers 7 bases. This CDR3 is built from 16 residues. The V and J ends lost 0 bases and 1 base, in that order; junction bases with no gene match: 3. Per germline, CDR1 MGHRA and CDR2 YSYEKL. The CDR3 loop reads CASSQEKGASNQPQHF. CDR3 sequence (DNA): TGCGCCAGCAGCCAAGAGAAGGGGGCAAGCAATCAGCCCCAGCATTTT.

The rearrangement links TRBV19 to TRBJ2-2; no clear D. Germline-derived CDR1 and CDR2 are LNHDA and SQIVND (reference sequence). This CDR3 spans 14 amino acids. V was pared by 6 bases and J by 1 base, with 9 bases between. DNA for the CDR3: TGTGCCAGTAGGGGTATTCGGAACACCGGGGAGCTGTTTTTT. Encoded protein: CASRGIRNTGELFF.

The CDR3 bases are TGTGCCAGTAGTATAGTAAGGGGCATCTCCTACGAGCAGTACTTC. Protein sequence: CASSIVRGISYEQYF. The rearrangement joins TRBV19 to TRBJ2-7; TRBD1 is a possible D gene (5 bases). Germline-derived CDR1 and CDR2 are LNHDA and SQIVND (reference sequence). Trimming took 1 base from V and 0 from J, leaving 10 bases between them. This CDR3 contains 15 residues.

V usage is TRBV19 and J usage is TRBJ2-1; 8 nucleotides align to TRBD1. Germline values: CDR1 LNHDA, CDR2 SQIVND (reference sequence). The CDR3 runs 15 residues. With 6 bases clipped from V and 6 bases from J, the junction kept 10 bases outside the gene matches. The CDR3 coding sequence is TGTGCCAGTAGCCAAACCGGGACAGGCTTCAATGAGCAGTTCTTC. Translating gives CASSQTGTGFNEQFF.

This rearrangement joins TRBV10-3 to TRBJ1-2; tentative D call: TRBD1 (6 bases). Trimming shortened V by 3 bases and J by 9 bases, and 14 bases separated the two germline ends. The CDR3 contains 13 residues. The germline V gene encodes CDR1 ENHRY and CDR2 SYGVKD. The CDR3 DNA is TGTGCCATCAGTGACGCTAGGACAGACCGCTACACCTTC. It yields the protein CAISDARTDRYTF.

The chain carries TRBV10-2 and TRBJ2-1, with D perhaps assigned TRBD1 or TRBD2 (5 bases each). CDR3 length equals 10 residues. CDR1 WSHSY and CDR2 SAAADI come from the germline V gene. Deletions cut 8 bases from V and 7 bases from J, with 6 bases between. The CDR3 loop reads CASGTNEQFF. The CDR3 bases are TGCGCCAGCGGGACGAATGAGCAGTTCTTC.

V gene TRBV6-1 combines with J gene TRBJ2-7; D gene unclear. The germline V gene has CDR1 MNHNS and CDR2 SASEGT. The germline V and J ends were trimmed by 2 bases and 2 bases, with 1 base remaining between them. This CDR3 region has 11 residues. CDR3 protein: CASSETYEQYF. The CDR3 DNA is TGTGCCAGCAGTGAAACCTACGAGCAGTACTTC.

V usage is TRBV3-1 (or the pseudogene TRBV3-2) and J usage is TRBJ1-2; D remains ambiguous. Germline V gene lookup returns CDR1 LGHDT and CDR2 YNNKEL (reference sequence). The CDR3 has 14 amino acids. The V gene lost 1 base and the J gene lost 2 bases, with 8 bases spanning the gap. This CDR3 reads CASSQAGHNYGYTF. CDR3 sequence (DNA): TGTGCCAGCAGCCAAGCCGGGCACAACTATGGCTACACCTTC.

This chain links TRBV27 with TRBJ1-1, with 8 bases lining up with TRBD1. V trimming: 6 bases; J trimming: 0 bases; junction bases outside the gene matches: 6. Germline V gene lookup returns CDR1 MNHEY and CDR2 SMNVEV (reference sequence). The CDR3 runs 15 residues. The CDR3, as DNA: TGTGCCAGCAGACCCGGGACAGGCATGAACACTGAAGCTTTCTTT. Translation: CASRPGTGMNTEAFF.

V gene TRBV30 combines with J gene TRBJ1-2; D may be TRBD1 (5 bases). This CDR3 contains 18 residues. CDR1 GTSNPN and CDR2 SVGIG come from the germline V gene (reference sequence). V gave up 0 bases and J gave up 1 base, with 21 bases separating them. CDR3 in DNA: TGTGCCTGGAGTGTACTTAGGGGCACGTGGCTTCGTAACTATGGCTACACCTTC. Its translation is CAWSVLRGTWLRNYGYTF.